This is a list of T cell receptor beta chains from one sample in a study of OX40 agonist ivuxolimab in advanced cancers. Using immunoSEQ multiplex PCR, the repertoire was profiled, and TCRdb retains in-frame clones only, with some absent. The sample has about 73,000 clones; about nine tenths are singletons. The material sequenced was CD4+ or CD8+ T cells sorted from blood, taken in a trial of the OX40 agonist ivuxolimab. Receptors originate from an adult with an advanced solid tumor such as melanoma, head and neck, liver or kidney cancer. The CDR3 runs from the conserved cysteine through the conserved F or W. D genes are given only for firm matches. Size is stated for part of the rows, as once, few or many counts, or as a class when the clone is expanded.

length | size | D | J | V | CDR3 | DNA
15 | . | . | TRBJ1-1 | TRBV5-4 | CASSLTVGGSAEAFF | TGTGCCAGCAGCTTGACAGTAGGTGGTTCCGCTGAAGCTTTCTTT
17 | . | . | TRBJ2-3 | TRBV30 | CAWSPVRRSRGRGTQYF | TGTGCCTGGTCTCCCGTGCGCAGGTCGAGGGGGCGGGGTACGCAGTATTTT
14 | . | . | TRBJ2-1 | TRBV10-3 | CAISELLADNEQFF | TGTGCCATCAGTGAACTACTAGCCGACAATGAGCAGTTCTTC
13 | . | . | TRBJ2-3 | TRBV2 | CASSEGGGPTQYF | TGTGCCAGCAGTGAAGGCGGAGGACCTACGCAGTATTTT
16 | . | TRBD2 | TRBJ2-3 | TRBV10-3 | CAISEPAGGRTDTQYF | TGTGCCATCAGTGAGCCAGCGGGAGGACGCACAGATACGCAGTATTTT
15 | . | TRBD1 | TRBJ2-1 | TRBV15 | CATSRGGQGVDEQFF | TGTGCCACCAGCAGAGGGGGACAGGGGGTAGATGAGCAGTTCTTC
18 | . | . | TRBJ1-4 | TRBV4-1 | CASSPFLVWDTGKEKLFF | TGCGCCAGCAGCCCCTTCCTGGTGTGGGACACAGGGAAGGAAAAACTGTTTTTT
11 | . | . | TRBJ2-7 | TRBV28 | CASSSMYEQYF | TGTGCCAGCAGTTCTATGTACGAGCAGTACTTC
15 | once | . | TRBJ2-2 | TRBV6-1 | CASSANAISTGELFF | TGTGCCAGCAGCGCAAACGCTATTTCTACCGGGGAGCTGTTTTTT
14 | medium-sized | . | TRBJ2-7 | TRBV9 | CASSVYGGLGEQYF | TGTGCCAGCAGCGTATATGGCGGCCTTGGCGAGCAGTACTTC
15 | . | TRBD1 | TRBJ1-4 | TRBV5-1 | CASSLEDRGTEKLFF | TGCGCCAGCAGCTTGGAGGACAGGGGGACTGAAAAACTGTTTTTT
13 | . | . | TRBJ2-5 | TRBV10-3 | CAISDPLGETQYF | TGTGCCATCAGTGACCCCTTGGGAGAGACCCAGTACTTC
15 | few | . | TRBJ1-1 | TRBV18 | CASSPNLQGRSEAFF | TGTGCCAGCTCACCAAACCTCCAGGGCCGGTCTGAAGCTTTCTTT
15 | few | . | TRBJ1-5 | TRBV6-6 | CASSDRNRGNQPQHF | TGTGCCAGCAGTGACCGGAACAGGGGCAATCAGCCCCAGCATTTT
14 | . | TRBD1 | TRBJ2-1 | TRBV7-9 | CASSSQGAEEVQFF | TGTGCCAGCAGCTCTCAGGGGGCGGAGGAGGTGCAGTTCTTC
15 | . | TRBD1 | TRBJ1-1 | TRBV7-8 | CASSVIRGANTEAFF | TGTGCCAGCAGCGTAATCAGGGGGGCGAACACTGAAGCTTTCTTT
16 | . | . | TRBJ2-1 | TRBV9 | CASSVDLVVPYNEQFF | TGTGCCAGCAGCGTAGACCTAGTAGTCCCCTACAATGAGCAGTTCTTC
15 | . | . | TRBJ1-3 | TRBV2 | CASSEASEPGNTIYF | TGTGCCAGCAGTGAAGCTTCAGAACCTGGAAACACCATATATTTT
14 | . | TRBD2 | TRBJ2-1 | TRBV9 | CASSVGREGHEQFF | TGTGCCAGCAGCGTCGGGCGGGAGGGCCATGAGCAGTTCTTC
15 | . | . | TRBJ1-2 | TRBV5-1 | CASSLSGSPYYGYTF | TGCGCCAGCAGCTTGAGTGGCAGCCCATACTATGGCTACACCTTC
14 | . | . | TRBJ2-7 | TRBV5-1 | CASSLGGPSDEQYF | TGCGCCAGCAGCTTGGGGGGTCCATCGGACGAGCAGTACTTC
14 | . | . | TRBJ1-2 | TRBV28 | CASSAHVNLYGYTF | TGTGCCAGCAGTGCTCACGTTAACCTCTATGGCTACACCTTC
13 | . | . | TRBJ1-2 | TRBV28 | CASNRWGDYGYTF | TGTGCCAGCAACCGCTGGGGGGACTATGGCTACACCTTC
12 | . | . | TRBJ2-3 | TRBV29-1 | CSVRPGPDTQYF | TGCAGCGTTAGACCTGGGCCAGATACGCAGTATTTT
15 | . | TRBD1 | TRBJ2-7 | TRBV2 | CASSVTGGKYYEQYF | TGTGCCAGCAGTGTCACAGGGGGCAAGTATTACGAGCAGTACTTC
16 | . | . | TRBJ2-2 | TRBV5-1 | CASSLTQGRNTGELFF | TGCGCCAGCAGCTTGACCCAGGGGAGGAACACCGGGGAGCTGTTTTTT
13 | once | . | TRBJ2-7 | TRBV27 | CASSYRVFYEQYF | TGTGCCAGCAGCTACAGGGTTTTCTACGAGCAGTACTTC
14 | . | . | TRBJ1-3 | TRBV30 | CAWADRRSGNTIYF | TGTGCCTGGGCAGACAGACGCTCTGGAAACACCATATATTTT
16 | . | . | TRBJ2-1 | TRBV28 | CASLGGVGFSYNEQFF | TGTGCCAGCTTAGGGGGGGTAGGTTTCTCCTACAATGAGCAGTTCTTC
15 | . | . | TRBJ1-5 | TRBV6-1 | CASSEGSGGNQPQHF | TGTGCCAGCAGTGAAGGCTCAGGGGGCAATCAGCCCCAGCATTTT
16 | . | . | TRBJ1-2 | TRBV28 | CASSLRTGQLYYGYTF | TGTGCCAGCAGCCTTAGGACCGGACAACTATACTATGGCTACACCTTC
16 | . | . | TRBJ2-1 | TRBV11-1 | CASSDHPGSSYNEQFF | TGTGCCAGCAGCGATCACCCGGGGAGCTCCTACAATGAGCAGTTCTTC
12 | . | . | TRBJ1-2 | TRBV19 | CASSIDRYGYTF | TGTGCCAGTAGTATAGATCGTTATGGCTACACCTTC
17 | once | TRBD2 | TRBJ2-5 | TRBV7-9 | CASSLRAGLAGQETQYF | TGTGCCAGCAGCTTGCGAGCGGGACTAGCGGGCCAAGAGACCCAGTACTTC
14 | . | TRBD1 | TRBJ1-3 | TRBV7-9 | CASSQGQAGNTIYF | TGTGCCAGCAGCCAAGGACAGGCCGGAAACACCATATATTTT
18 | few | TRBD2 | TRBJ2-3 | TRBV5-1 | CASSFLAGGPSPTDTQYF | TGCGCCAGCAGCTTTCTAGCGGGAGGGCCGAGCCCCACAGATACGCAGTATTTT
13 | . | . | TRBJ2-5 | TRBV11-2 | CASSRGAQETQYF | TGTGCCAGCAGCAGGGGGGCGCAGGAGACCCAGTACTTC